This T cell receptor beta chain was found in a study of T cells after yellow fever vaccination. TCRdb called the 5' RACE reads again in MiXCR, with one record for every CDR3 protein. The table records roughly 520,000 distinct CDR3 sequences, less than 25% of them present only once. The CDR3 sequence is 15 residues long. CDR1 and CDR2 from the germline V gene are SGHVS and FQNEAQ. V lost 1 base to trimming and J lost 5 bases, with 12 bases between them. The rearrangement uses TRBV7-8 and TRBJ2-1; no clear D gene. Sequenced here: PBMCs, sampled less than 25 days after the first yellow fever vaccination. The receptor was derived from a man aged 18 to 30 who received the YFV17D yellow fever vaccine. Here the CDR3 DNA reads TGTGCCAGCAGCTTAGGTACGACACCGAACAATGAGCAGTTCTTC. Its translation is CASSLGTTPNNEQFF.